This TCR beta chain was recovered during a study of Graves' ophthalmopathy and Graves' hyperthyroidism. Study observations and caveats: Sensitivity reached roughly 70% and specificity roughly 72% when the model predicted ophthalmopathy progression. Discriminating ophthalmopathy from stable hyperthyroidism, a 13-signature model attained a sensitivity of approximately 85% and a specificity of 80% to 82%. Blood also held most thyroid clonotypes expanded above 0.001 frequency.

CDR3 size: 17 residues. Germline V gene lookup returns CDR1 SQVTM and CDR2 ANQGSEA. Trimming cost V 1 base and J 0 bases; bases outside gene matches: 5. With respect to this clonotype: The antigen is undetermined.

Amplification of the TCR beta CDR3 regions used RNA transcripts (as template). Investigators did first-round RT-PCR with HTBI primers, then second-round multiplex PCR. TCRdb re-called the multiplex PCR reads with MiXCR, one entry per CDR3 protein. This table holds about 590,000 distinct CDR3 sequences, 35% to 40% found once. The evidence that diagnosis relied on was clinical symptoms, serum thyroxine, TRAb, thyroid ultrasound and orbital computed tomography. This sequence originates from an adult man with Graves' hyperthyroidism. The sample was peripheral blood or thyroid tissue (not recorded which). The V and J genes are TRBV29-1 and TRBJ2-6; 8 bases match TRBD1. CDR3: CSVEGTGQFSGANVLTF. CDR3 nucleotides: TGCAGCGTTGAAGGGACAGGGCAATTCTCTGGGGCCAACGTCCTGACTTTC.